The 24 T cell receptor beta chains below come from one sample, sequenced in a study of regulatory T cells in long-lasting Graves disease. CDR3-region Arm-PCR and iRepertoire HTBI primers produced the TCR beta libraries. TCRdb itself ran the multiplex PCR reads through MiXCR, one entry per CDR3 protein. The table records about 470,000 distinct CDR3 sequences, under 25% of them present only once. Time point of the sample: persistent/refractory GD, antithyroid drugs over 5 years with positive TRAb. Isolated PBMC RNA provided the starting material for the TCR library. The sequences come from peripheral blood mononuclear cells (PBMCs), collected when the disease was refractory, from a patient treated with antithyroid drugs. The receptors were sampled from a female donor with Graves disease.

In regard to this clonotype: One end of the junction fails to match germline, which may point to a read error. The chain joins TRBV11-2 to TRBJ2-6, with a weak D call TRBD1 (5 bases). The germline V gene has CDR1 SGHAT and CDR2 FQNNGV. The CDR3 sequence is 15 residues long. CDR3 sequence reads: CASSLMETGADVLTF. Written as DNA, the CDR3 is TGTGCCAGCAGCTTGATGGAGACTGGGGCCGACGTCCTGACTTTC.

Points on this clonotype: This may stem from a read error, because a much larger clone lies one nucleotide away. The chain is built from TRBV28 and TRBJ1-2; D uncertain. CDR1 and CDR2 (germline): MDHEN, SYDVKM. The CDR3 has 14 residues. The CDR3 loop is CASSAPERTRGNTF. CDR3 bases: TGTGCCAGCAGTGCCCCGGAGAGAACACGTGGCAACACCTTC.

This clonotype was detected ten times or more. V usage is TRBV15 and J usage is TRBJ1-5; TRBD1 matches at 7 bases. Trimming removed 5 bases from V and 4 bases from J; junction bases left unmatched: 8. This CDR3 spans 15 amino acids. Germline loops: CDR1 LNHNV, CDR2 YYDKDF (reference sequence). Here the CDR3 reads CATSAYRGGNQPQHF. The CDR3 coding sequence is TGTGCCACCAGCGCCTACAGGGGCGGTAATCAGCCCCAGCATTTT.

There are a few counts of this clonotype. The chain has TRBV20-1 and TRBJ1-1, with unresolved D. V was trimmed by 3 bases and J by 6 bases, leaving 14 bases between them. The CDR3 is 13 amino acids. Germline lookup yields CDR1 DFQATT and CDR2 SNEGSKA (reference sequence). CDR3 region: CSASSRHPAEAFF. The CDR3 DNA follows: TGCAGTGCTAGTTCACGGCATCCAGCTGAAGCTTTCTTT.

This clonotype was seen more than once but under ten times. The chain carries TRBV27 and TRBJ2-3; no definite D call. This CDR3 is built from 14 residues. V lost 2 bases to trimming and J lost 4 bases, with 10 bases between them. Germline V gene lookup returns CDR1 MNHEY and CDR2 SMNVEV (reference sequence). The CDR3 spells CASSLANSADTQYF. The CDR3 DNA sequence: TGTGCCAGCAGTTTAGCTAACAGCGCAGATACGCAGTATTTT.

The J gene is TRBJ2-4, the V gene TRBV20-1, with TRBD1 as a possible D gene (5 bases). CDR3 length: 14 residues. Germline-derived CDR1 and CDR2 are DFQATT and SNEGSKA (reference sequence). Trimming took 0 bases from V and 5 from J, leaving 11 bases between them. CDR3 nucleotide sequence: TGCAGTGCTAGAGATCAGGGTTTGGAAAACATTCAGTACTTC. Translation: CSARDQGLENIQYF.

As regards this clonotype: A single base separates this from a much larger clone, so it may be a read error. CDR3 amino acids: CASSSVRGRESEQYF. CDR3 nucleotides: TGTGCCAGCAGTAGCGTTAGGGGTCGGGAGAGCGAGCAGTACTTC. The chain carries TRBV11-2 and TRBJ2-7; D perhaps matches TRBD2 (6 bases). Germline-derived CDR1 and CDR2 are SGHAT and FQNNGV. The CDR3 length is 15 residues. Trimming stripped 6 bases from V and 6 bases from J, with 21 bases between.

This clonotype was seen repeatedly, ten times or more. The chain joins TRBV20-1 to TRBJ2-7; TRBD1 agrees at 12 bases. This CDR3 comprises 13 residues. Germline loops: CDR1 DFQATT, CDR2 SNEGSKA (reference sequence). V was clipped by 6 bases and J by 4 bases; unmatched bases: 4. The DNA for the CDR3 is TGCAGTGCGGAGGGACAGGGGGCGTACGAGCAGTACTTC. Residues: CSAEGQGAYEQYF.

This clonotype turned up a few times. This chain's CDR3 is CASSLGVRGHYEQYF. For the CDR3, the DNA is TGTGCCAGCAGCTTGGGAGTGCGGGGACACTACGAGCAGTACTTC. The chain carries TRBV5-6 and TRBJ2-7; D assignment may be TRBD1 or TRBD2 (6 bases each). Trimming stripped 0 bases from V and 3 bases from J, with 13 bases between. This CDR3 contains 15 residues. Germline lookup yields CDR1 SGHDT and CDR2 YYEEEE.

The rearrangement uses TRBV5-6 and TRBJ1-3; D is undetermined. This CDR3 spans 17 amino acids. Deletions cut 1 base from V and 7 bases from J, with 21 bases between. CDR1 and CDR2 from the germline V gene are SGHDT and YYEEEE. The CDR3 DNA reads TGTGCCAGCAGCTTGAAAAGTTGGCAAACGAGTCGCAACACCATATATTTT. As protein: CASSLKSWQTSRNTIYF.

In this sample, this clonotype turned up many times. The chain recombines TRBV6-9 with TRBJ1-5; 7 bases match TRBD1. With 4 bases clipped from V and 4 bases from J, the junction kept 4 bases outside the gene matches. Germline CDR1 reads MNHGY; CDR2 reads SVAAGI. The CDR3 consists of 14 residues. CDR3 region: CASSSDRKNQPQHF. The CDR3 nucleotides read TGTGCCAGCAGTTCGGACAGGAAAAATCAGCCCCAGCATTTT.

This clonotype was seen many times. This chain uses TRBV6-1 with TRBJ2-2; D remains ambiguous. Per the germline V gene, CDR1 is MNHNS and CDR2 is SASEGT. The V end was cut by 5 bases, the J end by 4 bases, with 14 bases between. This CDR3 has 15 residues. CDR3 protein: CASSTAVLTTGELFF. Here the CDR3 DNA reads TGTGCCAGCAGTACTGCCGTACTTACCACCGGGGAGCTGTTTTTT.

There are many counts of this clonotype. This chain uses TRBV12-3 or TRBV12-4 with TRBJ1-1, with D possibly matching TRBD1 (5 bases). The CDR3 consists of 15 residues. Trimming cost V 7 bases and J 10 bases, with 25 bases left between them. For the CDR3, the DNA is TGTGCCAGCAACTGGCCGGGGGGTCTACGTATGGGAGCTTTCTTT. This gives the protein CASNWPGGLRMGAFF.

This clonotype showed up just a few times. The CDR3 here is CASSFRTPRYEQYF. CDR3 DNA sequence: TGCGCCAGCAGCTTTAGGACCCCGAGGTACGAGCAGTACTTC. The chain employs TRBV5-1 and TRBJ2-7; D is undetermined. Germline CDR1 is SGHRS and CDR2 is YFSETQ. Trimming shortened V by 2 bases and J by 4 bases, and 13 bases separated the two germline ends. This CDR3 has 14 amino acids.

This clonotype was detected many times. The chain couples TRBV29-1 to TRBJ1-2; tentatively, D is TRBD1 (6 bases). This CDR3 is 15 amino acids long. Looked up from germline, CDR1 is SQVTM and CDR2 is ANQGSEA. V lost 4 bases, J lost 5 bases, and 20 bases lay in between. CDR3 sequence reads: CSVGGNSRGGYGYTF. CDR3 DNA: TGCAGCGTTGGCGGCAATAGCAGGGGAGGATATGGCTACACCTTC. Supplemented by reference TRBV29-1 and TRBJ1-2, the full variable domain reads SAVISQKPSRDICQRGTSLTIQCQVDSQVTMMFWYRQQPGQSLTLIATANQGSEATYESGFVIDKFPISRPNLTFSTLTVSNMSPEDSSIYLCSVGGNSRGGYGYTFGSGTRLTVV.

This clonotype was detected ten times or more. The CDR3 is CASSLTVSSYGYTF. CDR3 DNA: TGTGCCAGCAGCCTGACAGTTAGCTCCTATGGCTACACCTTC. The chain carries TRBV7-2 and TRBJ1-2; D perhaps matches TRBD1 (5 bases). This CDR3 contains 14 residues. V was cut by 5 bases and J by 4 bases, with 14 bases left in between. In germline, CDR1 is SGHTA, CDR2 FQGNSA. The full variable domain, in which reference TRBV7-2 and TRBJ1-2 provide the parts outside the CDR3, is GAGVSQSPSNKVTEKGKDVELRCDPISGHTALYWYRQSLGQGLEFLIYFQGNSAPDKSGLPSDRFSAERTGGSVSTLTIQRTQQEDSAVYLCASSLTVSSYGYTFGSGTRLTVV.

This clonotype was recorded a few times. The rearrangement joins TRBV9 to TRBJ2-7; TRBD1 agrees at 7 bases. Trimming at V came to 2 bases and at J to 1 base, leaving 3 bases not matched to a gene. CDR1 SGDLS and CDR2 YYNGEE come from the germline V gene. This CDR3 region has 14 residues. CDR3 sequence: CASSVGTVSYEQYF. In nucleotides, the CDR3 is TGTGCCAGCAGCGTCGGGACAGTATCCTACGAGCAGTACTTC.

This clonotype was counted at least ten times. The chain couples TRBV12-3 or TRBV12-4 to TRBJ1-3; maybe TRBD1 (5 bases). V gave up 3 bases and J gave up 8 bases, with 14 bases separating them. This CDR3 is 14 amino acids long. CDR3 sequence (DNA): TGTGCCAGCAGTTTTGGGGACCCTGGGGACACCATATATTTT. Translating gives CASSFGDPGDTIYF.

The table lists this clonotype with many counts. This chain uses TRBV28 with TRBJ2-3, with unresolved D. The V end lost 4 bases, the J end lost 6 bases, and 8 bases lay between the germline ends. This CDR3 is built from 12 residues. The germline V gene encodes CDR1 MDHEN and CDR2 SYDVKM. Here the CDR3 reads CASSSMVDTQYF. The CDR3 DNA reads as TGTGCCAGCAGTTCGATGGTTGATACGCAGTATTTT.

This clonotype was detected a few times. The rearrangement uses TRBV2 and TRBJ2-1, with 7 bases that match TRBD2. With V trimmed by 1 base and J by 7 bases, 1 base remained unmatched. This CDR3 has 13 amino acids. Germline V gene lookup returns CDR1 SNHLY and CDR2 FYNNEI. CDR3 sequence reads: CASSEVGGNEQFF. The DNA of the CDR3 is TGTGCCAGCAGTGAAGTGGGAGGGAATGAGCAGTTCTTC.

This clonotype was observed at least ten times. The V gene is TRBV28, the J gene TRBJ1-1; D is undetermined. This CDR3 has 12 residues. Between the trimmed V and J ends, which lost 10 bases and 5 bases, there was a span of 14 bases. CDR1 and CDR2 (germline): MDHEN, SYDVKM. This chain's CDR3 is CATIKVWTEAFF. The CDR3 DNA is TGTGCCACCATAAAGGTGTGGACTGAAGCTTTCTTT.

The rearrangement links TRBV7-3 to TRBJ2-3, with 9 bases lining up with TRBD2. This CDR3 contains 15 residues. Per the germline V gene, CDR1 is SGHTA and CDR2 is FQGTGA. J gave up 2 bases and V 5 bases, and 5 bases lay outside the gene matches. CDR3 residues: CASSISGSPTDTQYF. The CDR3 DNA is TGTGCCAGCAGCATTAGCGGGAGCCCCACAGATACGCAGTATTTT.

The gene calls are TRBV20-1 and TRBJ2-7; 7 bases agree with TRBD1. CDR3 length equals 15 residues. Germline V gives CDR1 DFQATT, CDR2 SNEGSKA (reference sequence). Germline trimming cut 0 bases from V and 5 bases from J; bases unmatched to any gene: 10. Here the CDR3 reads CSARDLLQGSHEQYF. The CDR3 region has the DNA TGCAGTGCTAGAGATCTGTTACAGGGGTCCCACGAGCAGTACTTC.

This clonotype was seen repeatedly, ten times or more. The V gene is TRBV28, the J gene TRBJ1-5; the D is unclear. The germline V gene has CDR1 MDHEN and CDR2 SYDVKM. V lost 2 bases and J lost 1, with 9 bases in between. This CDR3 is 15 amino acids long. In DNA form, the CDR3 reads TGTGCCAGCAGTTTAAGCGACAACAGCAATCAGCCCCAGCATTTT. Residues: CASSLSDNSNQPQHF.